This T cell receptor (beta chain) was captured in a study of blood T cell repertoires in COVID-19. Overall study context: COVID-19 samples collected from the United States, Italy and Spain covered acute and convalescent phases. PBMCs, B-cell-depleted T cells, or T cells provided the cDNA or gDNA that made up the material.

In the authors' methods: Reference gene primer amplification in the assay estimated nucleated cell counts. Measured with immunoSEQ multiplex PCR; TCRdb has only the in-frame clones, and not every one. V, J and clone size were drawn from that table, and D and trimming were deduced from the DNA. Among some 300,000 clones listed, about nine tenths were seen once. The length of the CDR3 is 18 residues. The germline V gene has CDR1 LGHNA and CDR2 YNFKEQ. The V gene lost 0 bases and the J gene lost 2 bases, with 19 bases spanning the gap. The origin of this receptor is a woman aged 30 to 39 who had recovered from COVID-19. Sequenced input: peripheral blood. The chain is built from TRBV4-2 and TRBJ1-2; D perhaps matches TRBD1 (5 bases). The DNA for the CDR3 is TGTGCCAGCAGCCAAGATTCGGGGGGACTTAAAAACAACTATGGCTACACCTTC. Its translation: CASSQDSGGLKNNYGYTF.